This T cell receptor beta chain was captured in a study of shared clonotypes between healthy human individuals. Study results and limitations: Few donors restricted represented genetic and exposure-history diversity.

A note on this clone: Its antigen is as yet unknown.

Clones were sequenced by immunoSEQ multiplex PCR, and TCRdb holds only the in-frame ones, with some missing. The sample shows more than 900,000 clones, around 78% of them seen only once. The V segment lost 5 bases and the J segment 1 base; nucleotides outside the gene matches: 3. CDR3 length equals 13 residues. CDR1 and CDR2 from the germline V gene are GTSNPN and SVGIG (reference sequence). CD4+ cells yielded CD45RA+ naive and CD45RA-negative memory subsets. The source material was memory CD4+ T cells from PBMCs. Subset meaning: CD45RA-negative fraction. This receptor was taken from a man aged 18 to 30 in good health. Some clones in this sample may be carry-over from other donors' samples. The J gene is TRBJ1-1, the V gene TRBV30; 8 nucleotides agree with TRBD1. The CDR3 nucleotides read TGTGCCTGGGGGGACAGGTGGAACACTGAAGCTTTCTTT. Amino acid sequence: CAWGDRWNTEAFF.